The present entry profiles one T cell receptor (beta chain) with its context. This sample stems from a study of blood T cells in healthy people across ages. This CDR3 is 13 amino acids long. Trimming stripped 1 base from V and 6 bases from J, with 6 bases between. The germline CDR1 and CDR2 sequences are MGHRA and YSYEKL. Primed by a sample-barcoded 5' primer and a J-beta primer mix, a second PCR proceeded for roughly 6 to 12 cycles. TCRdb recomputed calls from the 5' RACE reads with MiXCR, one row per CDR3 protein. The table records some 1 million distinct CDR3 sequences, 45% of them present only once.

The rearrangement links TRBV4-1 to TRBJ2-2, with D possibly being TRBD1 (6 bases). The clonotype originates from a woman aged 60-75 years in good health. Material: blood. The CDR3 DNA follows: TGCGCCAGCAGCCAAGGACAGGCCGGGGAGCTGTTTTTT. This encodes CASSQGQAGELFF.